The sequence of this TCR beta chain was determined in a study of T cell repertoires in ileal Crohn's disease. Here immunoSEQ multiplex PCR was the method, and the copy in TCRdb shows in-frame clones only, minus some. The repertoire includes around 4,400 clones, over 65% of them detected once, and more than 15% sits in the top ten. This CDR3 spans 15 amino acids. Germline CDR1 reads MNHEY; CDR2 reads SVGAGI. The chain joins TRBV6-5 to TRBJ2-5; 7 nucleotides align to TRBD2. The J call may be wrong; the DNA end is better matched by TRBJ2-7. This clonotype originated in an adult with Crohn's disease. The source material was ileal tissue. The CDR3 DNA sequence: TGTGCCAGCAGTTACGGGGGAGGGGTGCGTGGCGAGCAGTACTTC. Translation: CASSYGGGVRGEQYF.